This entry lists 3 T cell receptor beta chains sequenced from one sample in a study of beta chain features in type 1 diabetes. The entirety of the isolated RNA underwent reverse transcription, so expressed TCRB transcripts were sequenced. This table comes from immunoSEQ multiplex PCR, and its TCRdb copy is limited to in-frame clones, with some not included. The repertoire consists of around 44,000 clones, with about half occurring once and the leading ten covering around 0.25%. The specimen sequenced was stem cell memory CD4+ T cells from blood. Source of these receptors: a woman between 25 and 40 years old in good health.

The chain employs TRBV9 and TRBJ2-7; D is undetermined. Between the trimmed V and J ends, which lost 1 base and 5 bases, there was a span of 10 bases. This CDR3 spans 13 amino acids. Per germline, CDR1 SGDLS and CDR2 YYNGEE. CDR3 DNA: TGTGCCAGCAGCGTAAGCCTGCTCCACGAGCAGTACTTC. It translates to CASSVSLLHEQYF.

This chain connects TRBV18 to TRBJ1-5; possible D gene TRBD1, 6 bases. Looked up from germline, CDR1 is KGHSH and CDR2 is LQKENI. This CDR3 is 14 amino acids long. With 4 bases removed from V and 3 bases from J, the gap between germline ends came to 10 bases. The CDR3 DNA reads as TGTGCCAGCTCACTCGGACAGAACAATCAGCCCCAGCATTTT. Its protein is CASSLGQNNQPQHF.

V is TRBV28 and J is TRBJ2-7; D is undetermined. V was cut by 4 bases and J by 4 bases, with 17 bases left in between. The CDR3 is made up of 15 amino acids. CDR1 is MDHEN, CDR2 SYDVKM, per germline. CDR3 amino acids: CASSSPTPVVYEQYF. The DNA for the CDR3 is TGTGCCAGCAGTTCCCCCACCCCAGTGGTTTACGAGCAGTACTTC. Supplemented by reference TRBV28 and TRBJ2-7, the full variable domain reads DVKVTQSSRYLVKRTGEKVFLECVQDMDHENMFWYRQDPGLGLRLIYFSYDVKMKEKGDIPEGYSVSREKKERFSLILESASTNQTSMYLCASSSPTPVVYEQYFGPGTRLTVT.